The sequence of this TCR beta chain was determined in a study of blood T cell repertoires in COVID-19. Across the study: From the United States, Italy and Spain came samples of acute and convalescent COVID-19.

Assay: immunoSEQ multiplex PCR; the TCRdb copy retains only in-frame clones and omits some. Here the sample spans 340,000 or so clones, around 86% being singletons. Clinical history as reported by participants underpinned cohort assignment. Germline loops: CDR1 SNHLY, CDR2 FYNNEI. J was trimmed by 6 bases and V by 4 bases; bases with no gene match: 9. The CDR3 length is 15 residues. This receptor was obtained from a woman in her thirties or forties with acute COVID-19. Sequencing was carried out using PBMCs or T cells enriched from blood (not recorded which). The rearrangement uses TRBV2 and TRBJ1-2; 9 bases agree with TRBD1. CDR3 in amino acids: CASSVSGQGRDGYTF. CDR3 nucleotides: TGTGCCAGCAGTGTATCCGGACAGGGGCGGGATGGCTACACCTTC. Using reference TRBV2 and TRBJ1-2 for the parts outside the CDR3, the full variable domain is EPEVTQTPSHQVTQMGQEVILRCVPISNHLYFYWYRQILGQKVEFLVSFYNNEISEKSEIFDDQFSVERPDGSNFTLKIRSTKLEDSAMYFCASSVSGQGRDGYTFGSGTRLTVV.